These 31 T cell receptor beta chains were sequenced from one sample in a study of spatial heterogeneity in lung cancer. MiXCR, run by TCRdb on the 5' RACE reads, gives a single entry per CDR3 protein. Among 60,000 to 75,000 distinct CDR3 sequences, roughly 6.4% were seen once, and the ten largest hold roughly 15%. Time point described: sample taken at primary tumor resection. Sample: PBMCs, taken at surgery. The receptor source for this set is a female donor with early-stage non-small cell lung cancer.

This clonotype showed up many times. CDR3 in DNA: TGTGCCAGCAGCCTCGAGGGGACTAGCGGAACTTTCACAGATACGCAGTATTTT. This codes for CASSLEGTSGTFTDTQYF. V and J are TRBV7-6 and TRBJ2-3, with 11 bases lining up with TRBD2. The CDR3 loop spans 18 amino acids. J was trimmed by 2 bases and V by 5 bases; bases with no gene match: 12. Germline lookup yields CDR1 SGHVS and CDR2 FNYEAQ.

The chain combines TRBV24-1 with TRBJ2-6; no clear D. Germline values: CDR1 KGHDR, CDR2 SFDVKD. The V gene lost 3 bases and the J gene lost 0 bases, with 8 bases spanning the gap. The length of the CDR3 is 16 residues. This chain's CDR3 is CATSDVRPSGANVLTF. The CDR3 region has the DNA TGTGCCACCAGTGATGTCAGGCCCTCTGGGGCCAACGTCCTGACTTTC.

This clonotype was observed at least ten times. The rearrangement joins TRBV28 to TRBJ2-7, with a possible D match to TRBD1 (6 bases). In germline, CDR1 is MDHEN, CDR2 SYDVKM. This CDR3 spans 12 amino acids. V lost 6 bases, J lost 6 bases, and 12 bases lay in between. The CDR3 region has the DNA TGTGCCAGCAGCCCCCCAGGGGCCGAGCAGTACGTC. It translates to CASSPPGAEQYV.

This clonotype was detected many times. The V call is TRBV29-1, the J call TRBJ2-6; D remains unclear. The ends were cut back, 2 bases at V and 4 bases at J, with 6 bases in the middle. CDR3 size: 13 residues. Germline CDR1 reads SQVTM; CDR2 reads ANQGSEA. Here the CDR3 reads CSVEQAGANVLTF. In DNA, the CDR3 is TGCAGCGTTGAACAAGCAGGGGCCAACGTCCTGACTTTC.

This clonotype appeared many times. The chain carries TRBV3-1 and TRBJ2-2, with D maybe TRBD1 (5 bases). V was trimmed by 2 bases and J by 5 bases, leaving 6 bases between them. Germline values: CDR1 LGHDT, CDR2 YNNKEL (reference sequence). The CDR3 runs 13 residues. The CDR3 is CASSQSGTGELFF. The CDR3 DNA follows: TGTGCCAGCAGCCAATCAGGGACCGGGGAGCTGTTTTTT.

This clonotype was counted many times. The genes are TRBV5-1 and TRBJ2-1; TRBD2 agrees at 8 bases. Unmatched junction bases numbered 5, after V lost 6 bases and J lost 0 bases. Germline CDR1 is SGHRS and CDR2 is YFSETQ. The CDR3 extends over 15 amino acids. This CDR3 reads CASKTSGSSYNEQFF. In nucleotides, the CDR3 is TGCGCCAGCAAAACTAGCGGTAGCTCCTACAATGAGCAGTTCTTC.

At least ten counts were recorded for this clonotype. CDR3: CASGKETYEQYF. CDR3 DNA sequence: TGTGCCAGCGGTAAGGAAACCTACGAGCAGTACTTC. The chain uses TRBV7-8 and TRBJ2-7, with D hard to call. Trimming removed 8 bases from V and 2 bases from J, with 10 bases in between. Germline-derived CDR1 and CDR2 are SGHVS and FQNEAQ. The CDR3 totals 12 residues.

This clonotype has ten or more counts. The genes are TRBV27 and TRBJ1-1; D possibly corresponds to TRBD1 (5 bases). The CDR3 totals 13 residues. V lost 6 bases and J lost 3, with 11 bases in between. The germline CDR1 and CDR2 sequences are MNHEY and SMNVEV (reference sequence). CDR3: CASRRGEYTEAFF. DNA of the CDR3: TGTGCCAGCAGGAGGGGCGAGTACACTGAAGCTTTCTTT.

This clonotype was picked up a small number of times. This chain joins TRBV12-3 or TRBV12-4 and TRBJ1-2, with D unclear. Trimming took off 4 bases at V and 2 bases at J, with 11 bases between the two ends. The CDR3 is made up of 14 amino acids. CDR3 sequence reads: CASSWGGLNYGYTF. As DNA, the CDR3 is TGTGCCAGCAGTTGGGGTGGACTGAACTATGGCTACACCTTC.

In this sample, this clonotype turned up many times. The genes are TRBV2 and TRBJ1-1, with D uncertain. CDR1 SNHLY and CDR2 FYNNEI come from the germline V gene. Trimming took 4 bases from V and 1 from J, leaving 7 bases between them. CDR3 length: 13 amino acids. CDR3 amino acids: CASSVVENTEAFF. The CDR3 DNA reads as TGTGCCAGCAGTGTTGTAGAGAACACTGAAGCTTTCTTT.

This clonotype was seen at least ten times. The V call is TRBV24-1, the J call TRBJ2-3; 9 bases are a match to TRBD1. The V gene end was trimmed by 5 bases and the J gene end by 3 bases; junction bases not matched to a gene: 11. Germline loops: CDR1 KGHDR, CDR2 SFDVKD. The CDR3 runs 17 residues. CDR3 region: CATSAVQGAIETDTQYF. The CDR3 region has the DNA TGTGCCACCAGTGCCGTACAGGGGGCCATCGAAACAGATACGCAGTATTTT.

This clonotype has more than one count but fewer than ten. The chain uses TRBV3-1 and TRBJ1-2; 9 bases fit TRBD1. V trimming: 0 bases; J trimming: 8 bases; junction bases outside the gene matches: 4. Germline V gives CDR1 LGHDT, CDR2 YNNKEL (reference sequence). CDR3 size: 14 residues. The CDR3 is CASSQDRTGGGYTF. The CDR3 DNA reads as TGTGCCAGCAGCCAAGATAGAACAGGGGGCGGCTACACCTTC.

Only a few counts were recorded for this clonotype. The rearrangement joins TRBV6-2 or TRBV6-3 to TRBJ2-7; 7 bases map to TRBD1. The CDR3 contains 19 residues. V lost 6 bases, J lost 3 bases, and 23 bases stayed unmatched. Germline CDR1 reads MNHEY; CDR2 reads SVGEGT. CDR3 loop: CASRGTTGRGRSSFYEQYV. The CDR3 coding sequence is TGTGCCAGCAGGGGGACGACAGGGAGAGGACGTTCCTCGTTCTACGAGCAGTACGTC.

This clonotype has ten or more counts. This sequence joins TRBV29-1 and TRBJ1-5; D is possibly TRBD1 (5 bases). The CDR3 totals 11 residues. From germline, CDR1 is SQVTM and CDR2 ANQGSEA. V was pared by 7 bases and J by 5 bases, with 9 bases between. For the CDR3, the DNA is TGCAGCGCTGGGGGGGATCAGCCCCAGCATTTT. It specifies CSAGGDQPQHF. Complete variable domain (other parts from reference TRBV29-1 and TRBJ1-5): SAVISQKPSRDICQRGTSLTIQCQVDSQVTMMFWYRQQPGQSLTLIATANQGSEATYESGFVIDKFPISRPNLTFSTLTVSNMSPEDSSIYLCSAGGDQPQHFGDGTRLSIL.

This clonotype occurred many times. The V gene is TRBV6-5, the J gene TRBJ2-7; D is perhaps TRBD2 (5 bases). The V gene lost 2 bases and the J gene lost 1 base, with 12 bases spanning the gap. Germline CDR1 reads MNHEY; CDR2 reads SVGAGI. The CDR3 sequence is 15 residues long. The CDR3 is CASSYDGVGSYEQYF. The CDR3 region has the DNA TGTGCCAGCAGTTACGACGGGGTAGGGTCCTACGAGCAGTACTTC.

This clonotype was detected many times. This sequence joins TRBV2 and TRBJ1-1; unclear D gene. The CDR3 consists of 15 residues. The V end lost 9 bases, the J end lost 3 bases, and 20 bases lay between the germline ends. Germline CDR1 reads SNHLY; CDR2 reads FYNNEI. CDR3 residues: CARDRGMNRDTEAFF. CDR3 nucleotides: TGTGCCAGGGACCGCGGTATGAATAGGGACACTGAAGCTTTCTTT.

This clonotype came up a few times. This chain connects TRBV18 to TRBJ2-1; D possibly corresponds to TRBD2 (5 bases). The V gene lost 3 bases and the J gene lost 4 bases, with 13 bases spanning the gap. Germline V gene sequence: CDR1 KGHSH, CDR2 LQKENI. There are 15 residues in the CDR3. The CDR3 DNA reads TGTGCCAGCTCACCGGAGGCGGAAGTTTACAATGAGCAGTTCTTC. This translates into CASSPEAEVYNEQFF.

V is TRBV5-4 and J is TRBJ1-3, with D unclear. CDR1 SGHNT and CDR2 YYREEE come from the germline V gene (reference sequence). Trimming cost V 1 base and J 4 bases, with 6 bases left between them. This CDR3 contains 13 residues. For the CDR3, the DNA is TGTGCCAGCAGCTTGTCCGGCGGAAACACCATATATTTT. Translating it yields CASSLSGGNTIYF.

In regard to this clonotype: A much larger clonotype is one base distant, so this may be a read error. V and J are TRBV5-1 and TRBJ2-3; TRBD2 is a possible D gene (6 bases). The CDR3 covers 16 residues. Germline values: CDR1 SGHRS, CDR2 YFSETQ. V was trimmed by 2 bases and J by 4 bases, leaving 17 bases between them. The CDR3 region is CASSFQLVGGADTQYF. The CDR3 DNA reads as TGCGCCAGCAGCTTCCAACTAGTGGGAGGTGCAGATACGCAGTATTTT. The whole variable domain, remainder taken from reference TRBV5-1 and TRBJ2-3, is KAGVTQTPRYLIKTRGQQVTLSCSPISGHRSVSWYQQTPGQGLQFLFEYFSETQRNKGNFPGRFSGRQFSNSRSEMNVSTLELGDSALYLCASSFQLVGGADTQYFGPGTRLTVL.

This clonotype showed up many times. The chain carries TRBV19 and TRBJ1-5; TRBD1 is a possible D gene (5 bases). CDR1 LNHDA and CDR2 SQIVND come from the germline V gene (reference sequence). The CDR3 runs to 13 residues. The ends were cut back, 6 bases at V and 5 bases at J, with 11 bases in the middle. The CDR3: CASSSRDYQPQHF. The CDR3 nucleotides read TGTGCCAGTAGCAGCAGGGATTATCAGCCCCAGCATTTT. Filled out from reference TRBV19 and TRBJ1-5, the complete variable domain reads DGGITQSPKYLFRKEGQNVTLSCEQNLNHDAMYWYRQDPGQGLRLIYYSQIVNDFQKGDIAEGYSVSREKKESFPLTVTSAQKNPTAFYLCASSSRDYQPQHFGDGTRLSIL.

This clonotype was counted many times. The chain links TRBV20-1 to TRBJ2-3; TRBD1 aligns across 8 bases. J gave up 8 bases and V 5 bases, and 6 bases lay outside the gene matches. The CDR3 runs to 12 residues. The germline V gene encodes CDR1 DFQATT and CDR2 SNEGSKA (reference sequence). The CDR3 sequence: CSAAQGAGTQYF. In DNA form, the CDR3 reads TGCAGTGCTGCCCAGGGGGCGGGTACGCAGTATTTT.

At least ten counts were recorded for this clonotype. The V gene is TRBV6-1, the J gene TRBJ1-1, with 10 nucleotides matching TRBD1. CDR1 MNHNS and CDR2 SASEGT come from the germline V gene. With 7 bases clipped from V and 14 bases from J, the junction kept 13 bases outside the gene matches. The length of the CDR3 is 13 residues. The CDR3 is CASTLPGQGREFF. The CDR3 bases are TGTGCCAGCACCCTCCCGGGACAGGGGAGGGAATTCTTT.

There are many counts of this clonotype. This chain links TRBV10-3 with TRBJ2-3; possible D gene TRBD1, 5 bases. The germline V gene has CDR1 ENHRY and CDR2 SYGVKD. V was shortened by 0 bases and J by 3 bases, with 13 bases between the two germline ends. The CDR3 has 16 residues. CDR3 coding DNA: TGTGCCATCAGTGAGTCTCAGGGTAGGGTGACAGATACGCAGTATTTT. Its protein product is CAISESQGRVTDTQYF.

This clonotype came up many times. The V gene is TRBV12-3 or TRBV12-4, the J gene TRBJ2-3; D might be TRBD2 (5 bases). CDR3 length: 15 amino acids. Trimming pared 6 bases from V and 0 bases from J, leaving 13 bases between. CDR3 amino acids: CASSRGLTSTDTQYF. The CDR3 bases are TGTGCCAGCAGCCGCGGGTTGACTAGCACAGATACGCAGTATTTT.

This clonotype has a count of ten or more. The rearrangement joins TRBV5-4 to TRBJ2-1, with TRBD2 matching 7 bases. Germline-derived CDR1 and CDR2 are SGHNT and YYREEE (reference sequence). This CDR3 spans 13 amino acids. Trimming took 4 bases from V and 8 from J; bases not matched to a gene: 6. As DNA, the CDR3 is TGTGCCAGCAGCCCGGGGGGAGGGGATGAGCAGTTCTTC. This codes for CASSPGGGDEQFF.

This clonotype was counted many times. The chain recombines TRBV12-3 or TRBV12-4 with TRBJ1-4; 8 nucleotides match TRBD1. The CDR3 is 15 amino acids. With V trimmed by 5 bases and J by 4 bases, 6 bases remained unmatched. This CDR3 reads CASSPGQGLNEKLFF. CDR3 DNA: TGTGCCAGCAGTCCTGGACAGGGACTTAATGAAAAACTGTTTTTT.

This clonotype was counted only a few times. V usage is TRBV28 and J usage is TRBJ2-7; 7 bases align to TRBD2. This CDR3 comprises 15 residues. Germline assignment: CDR1 MDHEN and CDR2 SYDVKM. Trimming took 4 bases from V and 2 from J; bases not matched to a gene: 8. The CDR3 reads CASSSPSRGTYEQYV. CDR3 coding DNA: TGTGCCAGCAGTTCCCCCTCGCGGGGGACCTACGAGCAGTACGTC.

The table lists this clonotype with a few counts. The chain has TRBV23-1 and TRBJ1-1; 7 positions match TRBD1. TRBV23-1 is flagged as an ORF with uncertain function. With V trimmed by 7 bases and J by 3 bases, 17 bases remained unmatched. The CDR3 has 17 residues. The CDR3 sequence: CASTTSGDRGADTEAFF. CDR3 DNA: TGCGCCAGCACCACCTCCGGGGACAGAGGCGCGGACACTGAAGCTTTCTTT.

This sequence joins TRBV20-1 and TRBJ2-3; a possible D gene is TRBD2 (5 bases). This CDR3 region has 15 residues. The V gene's germline CDR1 is DFQATT and CDR2 SNEGSKA (reference sequence). In DNA, the CDR3 is TGCAGAGCCCTCGGGCTTCGCGGGCCCACAGATACGCAGTATTTT. This sequence encodes CRALGLRGPTDTQYF.

This clonotype turned up a few times. This chain uses TRBV12-3 or TRBV12-4 with TRBJ1-2, with 8 bases matching TRBD1. Trimming cost V 6 bases and J 5 bases; bases outside gene matches: 11. This CDR3 is built from 15 residues. The CDR3 DNA sequence: TGTGCCAGCAGCCCTACCCTCGACAGGGGATATGGCTACACCTTC. Translation gives CASSPTLDRGYGYTF.

This clonotype was seen a few times. The chain couples TRBV7-8 to TRBJ1-6; D might be TRBD1 (5 bases). Trimming stripped 4 bases from V and 8 bases from J, with 15 bases between. Germline values: CDR1 SGHVS, CDR2 FQNEAQ. The CDR3 spans 15 residues. The CDR3 loop is CASSSLGRADSPLHF. CDR3 coding DNA: TGTGCCAGCAGCTCCCTCGGCAGGGCTGATTCACCCCTCCACTTT. Based on the CDR3 plus reference TRBV7-8 and TRBJ1-6, the full variable domain is GAGVSQSPRYKVAKRGQDVALRCDPISGHVSLFWYQQALGQGPEFLTYFQNEAQLDKSGLPSDRFFAERPEGSVSTLKIQRTQQEDSAVYLCASSSLGRADSPLHFGNGTRLTVT.